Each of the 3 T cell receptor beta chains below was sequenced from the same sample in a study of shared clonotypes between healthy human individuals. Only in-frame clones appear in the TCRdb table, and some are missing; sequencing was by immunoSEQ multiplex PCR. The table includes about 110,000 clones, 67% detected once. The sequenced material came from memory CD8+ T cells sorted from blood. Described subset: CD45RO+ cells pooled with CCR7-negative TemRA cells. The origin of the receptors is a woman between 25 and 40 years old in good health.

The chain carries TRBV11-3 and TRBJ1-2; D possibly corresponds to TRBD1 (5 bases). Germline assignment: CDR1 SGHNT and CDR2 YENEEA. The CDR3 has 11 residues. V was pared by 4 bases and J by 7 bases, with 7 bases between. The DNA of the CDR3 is TGTGCCAGCAGCTGGGGGGGTGGCTACACCTTC. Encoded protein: CASSWGGGYTF.

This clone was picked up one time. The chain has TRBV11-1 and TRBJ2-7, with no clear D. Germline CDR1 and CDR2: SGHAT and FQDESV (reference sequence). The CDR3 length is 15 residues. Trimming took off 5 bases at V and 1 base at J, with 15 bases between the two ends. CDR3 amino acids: CASSRAPGPSYEQYF. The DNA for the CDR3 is TGTGCCAGCAGCAGGGCTCCGGGTCCATCCTACGAGCAGTACTTC.

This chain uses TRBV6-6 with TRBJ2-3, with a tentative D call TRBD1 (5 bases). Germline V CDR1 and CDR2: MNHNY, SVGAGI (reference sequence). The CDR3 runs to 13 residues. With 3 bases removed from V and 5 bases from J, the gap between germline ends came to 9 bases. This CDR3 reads CASSYQTEDTQYF. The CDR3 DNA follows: TGTGCCAGCAGTTATCAGACAGAAGATACGCAGTATTTT.